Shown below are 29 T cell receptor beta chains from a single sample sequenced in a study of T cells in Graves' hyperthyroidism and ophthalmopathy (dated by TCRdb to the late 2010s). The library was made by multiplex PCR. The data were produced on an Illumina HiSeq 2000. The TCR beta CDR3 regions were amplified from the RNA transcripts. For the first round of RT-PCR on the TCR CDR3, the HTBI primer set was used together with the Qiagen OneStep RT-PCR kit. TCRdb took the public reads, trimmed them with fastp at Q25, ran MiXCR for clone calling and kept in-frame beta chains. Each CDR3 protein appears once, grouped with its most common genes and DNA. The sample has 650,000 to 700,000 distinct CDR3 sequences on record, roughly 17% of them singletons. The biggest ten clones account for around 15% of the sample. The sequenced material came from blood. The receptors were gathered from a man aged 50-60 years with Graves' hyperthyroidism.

The CDR3 is CASSRLGLSYEQYF. The DNA for the CDR3 is TGTGCCAGCAGCCGCCTCGGACTCTCCTACGAGCAGTACTTC. This chain uses TRBV7-3 with TRBJ2-7; D perhaps matches TRBD2 (5 bases). In germline, CDR1 is SGHTA, CDR2 FQGTGA. The CDR3 contains 14 residues. With 5 bases removed from V and 0 bases from J, the gap between germline ends came to 11 bases.

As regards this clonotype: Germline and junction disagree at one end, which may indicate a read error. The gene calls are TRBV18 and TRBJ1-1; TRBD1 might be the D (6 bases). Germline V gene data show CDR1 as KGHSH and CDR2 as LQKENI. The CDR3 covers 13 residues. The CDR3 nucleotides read TGTGTCAGCTCACCAGGGGCGAACACTGAAGCTTTCTTT. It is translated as CVSSPGANTEAFF.

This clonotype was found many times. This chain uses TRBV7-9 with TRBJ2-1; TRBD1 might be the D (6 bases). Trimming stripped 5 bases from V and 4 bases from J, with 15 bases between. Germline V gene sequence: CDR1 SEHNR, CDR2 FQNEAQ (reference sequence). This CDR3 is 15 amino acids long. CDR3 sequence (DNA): TGTGCCAGCAGCGAGGGGGAGAGGGGATACAATGAGCAGTTCTTC. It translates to CASSEGERGYNEQFF.

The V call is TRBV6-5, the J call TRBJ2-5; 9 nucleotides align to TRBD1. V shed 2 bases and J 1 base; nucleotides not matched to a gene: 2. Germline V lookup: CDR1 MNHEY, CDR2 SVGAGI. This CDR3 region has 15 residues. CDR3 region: CASSYGTGIQETQYF. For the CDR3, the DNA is TGTGCCAGCAGTTACGGGACAGGGATCCAAGAGACCCAGTACTTC.

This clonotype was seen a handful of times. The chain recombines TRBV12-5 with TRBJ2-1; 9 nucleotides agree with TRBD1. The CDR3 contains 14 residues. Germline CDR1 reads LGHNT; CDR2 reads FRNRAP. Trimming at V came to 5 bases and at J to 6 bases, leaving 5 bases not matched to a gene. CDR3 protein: CASGPGQGFNEQFF. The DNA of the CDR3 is TGTGCTAGTGGTCCGGGACAGGGTTTCAATGAGCAGTTCTTC.

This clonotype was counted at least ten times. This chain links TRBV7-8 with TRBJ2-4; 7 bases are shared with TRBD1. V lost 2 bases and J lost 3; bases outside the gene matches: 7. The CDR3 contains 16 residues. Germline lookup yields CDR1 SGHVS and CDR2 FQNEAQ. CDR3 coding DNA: TGTGCCAGCAGCTTAACCTACAGGGGAGACAAAAACATTCAGTACTTC. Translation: CASSLTYRGDKNIQYF.

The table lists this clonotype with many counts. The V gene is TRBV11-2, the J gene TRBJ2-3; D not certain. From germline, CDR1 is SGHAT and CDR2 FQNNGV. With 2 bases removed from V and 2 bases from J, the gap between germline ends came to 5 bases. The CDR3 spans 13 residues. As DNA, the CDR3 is TGTGCCAGCAGCTTAAGAGCCACAGATACGCAGTATTTT. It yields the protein CASSLRATDTQYF.

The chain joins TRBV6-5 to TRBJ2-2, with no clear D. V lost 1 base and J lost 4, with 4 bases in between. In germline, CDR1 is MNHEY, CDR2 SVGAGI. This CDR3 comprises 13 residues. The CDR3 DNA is TGTGCCAGCAGTTACTACAGCACCGGGGAGCTGTTTTTT. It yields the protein CASSYYSTGELFF.

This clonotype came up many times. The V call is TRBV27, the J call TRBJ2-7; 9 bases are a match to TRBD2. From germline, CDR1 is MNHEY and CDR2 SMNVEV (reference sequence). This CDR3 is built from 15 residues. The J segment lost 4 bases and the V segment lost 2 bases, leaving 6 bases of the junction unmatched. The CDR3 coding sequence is TGTGCCAGCAGTTTAATCTTAGCGGGAGTTTACGAGCAGTACTTC. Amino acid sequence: CASSLILAGVYEQYF.

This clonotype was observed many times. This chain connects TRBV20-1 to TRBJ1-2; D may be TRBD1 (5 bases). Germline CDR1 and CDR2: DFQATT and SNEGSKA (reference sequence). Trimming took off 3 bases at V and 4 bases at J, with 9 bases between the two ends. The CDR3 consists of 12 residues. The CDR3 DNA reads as TGCAGTGCTAGGCAGGGCGGCTATGGCTACACCTTC. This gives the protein CSARQGGYGYTF.

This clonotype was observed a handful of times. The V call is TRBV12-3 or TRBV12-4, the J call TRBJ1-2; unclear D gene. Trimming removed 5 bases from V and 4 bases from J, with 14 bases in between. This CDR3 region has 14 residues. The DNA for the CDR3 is TGTGCCAGCAGTCGTGCTGAGAAATCCTATGGCTACACCTTC. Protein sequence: CASSRAEKSYGYTF.

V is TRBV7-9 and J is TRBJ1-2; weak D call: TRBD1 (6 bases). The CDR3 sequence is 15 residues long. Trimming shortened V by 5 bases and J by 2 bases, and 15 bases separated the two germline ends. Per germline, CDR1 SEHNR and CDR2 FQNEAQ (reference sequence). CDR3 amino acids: CASSPGQILNYGYTF. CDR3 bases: TGTGCCAGCAGCCCAGGACAGATCCTAAACTATGGCTACACCTTC. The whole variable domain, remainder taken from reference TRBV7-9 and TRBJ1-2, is DTGVSQNPRHKITKRGQNVTFRCDPISEHNRLYWYRQTLGQGPEFLTYFQNEAQLEKSRLLSDRFSAERPKGSFSTLEIQRTEQGDSAMYLCASSPGQILNYGYTFGSGTRLTVV.

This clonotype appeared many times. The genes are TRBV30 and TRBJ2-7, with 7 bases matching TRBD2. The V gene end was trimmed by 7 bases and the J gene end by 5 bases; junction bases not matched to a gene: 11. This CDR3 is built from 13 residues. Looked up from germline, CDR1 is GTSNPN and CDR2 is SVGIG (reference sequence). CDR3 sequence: CALSPGGAHEQYF. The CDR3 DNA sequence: TGTGCCTTGTCTCCGGGGGGTGCCCACGAGCAGTACTTC.

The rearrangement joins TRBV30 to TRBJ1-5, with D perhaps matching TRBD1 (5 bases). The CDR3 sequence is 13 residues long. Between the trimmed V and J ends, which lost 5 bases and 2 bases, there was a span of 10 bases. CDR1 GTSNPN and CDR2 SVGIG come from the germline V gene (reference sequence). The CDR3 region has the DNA TGTGCCTGGGGGACTAGCGGCAATCAGCCCCAGCATTTT. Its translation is CAWGTSGNQPQHF.

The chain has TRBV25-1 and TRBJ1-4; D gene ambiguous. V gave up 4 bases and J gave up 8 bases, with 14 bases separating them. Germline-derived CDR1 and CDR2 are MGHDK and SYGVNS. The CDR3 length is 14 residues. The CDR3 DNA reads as TGTGCCAGCAGTGGGACCGGTTTGACGGAAAAACTGTTTTTT. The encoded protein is CASSGTGLTEKLFF. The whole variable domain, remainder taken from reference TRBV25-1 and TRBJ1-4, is EADIYQTPRYLVIGTGKKITLECSQTMGHDKMYWYQQDPGMELHLIHYSYGVNSTEKGDLSSESTVSRIRTEHFPLTLESARPSHTSQYLCASSGTGLTEKLFFGSGTQLSVL.

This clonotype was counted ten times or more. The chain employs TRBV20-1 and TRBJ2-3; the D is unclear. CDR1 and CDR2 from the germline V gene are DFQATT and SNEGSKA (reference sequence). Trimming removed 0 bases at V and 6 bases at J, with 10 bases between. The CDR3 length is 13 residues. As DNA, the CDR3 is TGCAGTGCTAGAGATCTAGTCCGCGATACGCAGTATTTT. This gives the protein CSARDLVRDTQYF.

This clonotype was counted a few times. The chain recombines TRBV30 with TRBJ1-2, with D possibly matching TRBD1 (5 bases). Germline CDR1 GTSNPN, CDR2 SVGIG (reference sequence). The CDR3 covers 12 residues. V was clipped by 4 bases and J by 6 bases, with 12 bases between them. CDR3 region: CAWTFRGDGYTF. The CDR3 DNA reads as TGTGCCTGGACCTTCCGGGGCGATGGCTACACCTTC.

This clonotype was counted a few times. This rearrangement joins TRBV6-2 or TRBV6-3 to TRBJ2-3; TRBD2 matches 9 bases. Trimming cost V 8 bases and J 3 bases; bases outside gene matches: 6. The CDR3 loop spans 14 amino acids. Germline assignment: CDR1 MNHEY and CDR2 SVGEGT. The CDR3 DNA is TGTGCCAGCGGGTTAGCGGGAGTAACAGATACGCAGTATTTT. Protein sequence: CASGLAGVTDTQYF.

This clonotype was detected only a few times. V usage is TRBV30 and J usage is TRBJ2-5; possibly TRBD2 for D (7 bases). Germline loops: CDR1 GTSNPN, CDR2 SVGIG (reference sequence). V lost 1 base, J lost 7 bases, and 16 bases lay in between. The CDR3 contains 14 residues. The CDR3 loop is CAWSGEGGVVTQYF. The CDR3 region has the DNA TGTGCCTGGAGTGGAGAGGGGGGGGTGGTGACCCAGTACTTC.

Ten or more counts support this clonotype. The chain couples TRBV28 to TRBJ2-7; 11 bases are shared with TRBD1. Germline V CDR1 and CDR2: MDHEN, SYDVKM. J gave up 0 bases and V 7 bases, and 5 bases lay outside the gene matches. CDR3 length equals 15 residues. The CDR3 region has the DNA TGTGCCAGCATCAAAGGGACAGGGGGCTCCTACGAGCAGTACTTC. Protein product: CASIKGTGGSYEQYF.

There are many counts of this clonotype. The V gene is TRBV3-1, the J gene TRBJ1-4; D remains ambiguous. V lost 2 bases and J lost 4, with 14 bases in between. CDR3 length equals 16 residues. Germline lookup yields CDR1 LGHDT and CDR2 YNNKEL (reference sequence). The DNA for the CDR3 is TGTGCCAGCAGCCAAACCGCGGTCGTATTTAATGAAAAACTGTTTTTT. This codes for CASSQTAVVFNEKLFF.

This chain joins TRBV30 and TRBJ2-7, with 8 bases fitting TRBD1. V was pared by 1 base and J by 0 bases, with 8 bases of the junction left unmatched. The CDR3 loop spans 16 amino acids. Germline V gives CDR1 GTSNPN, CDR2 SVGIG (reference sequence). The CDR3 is CAWSAPTGAFSYEQYF. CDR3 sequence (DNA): TGTGCCTGGAGTGCCCCGACAGGGGCCTTCTCCTACGAGCAGTACTTC.

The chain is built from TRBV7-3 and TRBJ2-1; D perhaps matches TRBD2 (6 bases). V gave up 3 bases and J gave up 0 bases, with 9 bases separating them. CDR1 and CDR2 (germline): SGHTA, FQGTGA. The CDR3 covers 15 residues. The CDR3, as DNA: TGTGCCAGCAGCTTCGGGGGAAACTCCTACAATGAGCAGTTCTTC. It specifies CASSFGGNSYNEQFF.

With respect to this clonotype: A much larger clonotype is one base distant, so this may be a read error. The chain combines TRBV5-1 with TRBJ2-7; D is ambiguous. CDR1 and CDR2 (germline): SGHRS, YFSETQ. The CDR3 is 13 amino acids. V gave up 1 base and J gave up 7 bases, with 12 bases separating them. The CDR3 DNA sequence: TGCGCCAGCAGCTTGAGCCGTCCTTGGGAGCAGTACTTC. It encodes CASSLSRPWEQYF.

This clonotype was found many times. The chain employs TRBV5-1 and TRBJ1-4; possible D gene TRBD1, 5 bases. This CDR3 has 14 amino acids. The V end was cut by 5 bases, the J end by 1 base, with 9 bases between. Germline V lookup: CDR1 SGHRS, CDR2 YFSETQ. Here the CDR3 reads CASRRDVTNEKLFF. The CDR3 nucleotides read TGCGCCAGCAGAAGGGACGTAACTAATGAAAAACTGTTTTTT.

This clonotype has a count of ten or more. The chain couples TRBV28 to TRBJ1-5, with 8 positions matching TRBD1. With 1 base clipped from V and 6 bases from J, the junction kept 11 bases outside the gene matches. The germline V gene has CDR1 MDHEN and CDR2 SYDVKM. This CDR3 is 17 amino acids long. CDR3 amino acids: CASSLSRGQGFTQPQHF. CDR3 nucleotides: TGTGCCAGCAGTTTATCACGCGGACAGGGTTTCACTCAGCCCCAGCATTTT. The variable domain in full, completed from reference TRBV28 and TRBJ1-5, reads DVKVTQSSRYLVKRTGEKVFLECVQDMDHENMFWYRQDPGLGLRLIYFSYDVKMKEKGDIPEGYSVSREKKERFSLILESASTNQTSMYLCASSLSRGQGFTQPQHFGDGTRLSIL.

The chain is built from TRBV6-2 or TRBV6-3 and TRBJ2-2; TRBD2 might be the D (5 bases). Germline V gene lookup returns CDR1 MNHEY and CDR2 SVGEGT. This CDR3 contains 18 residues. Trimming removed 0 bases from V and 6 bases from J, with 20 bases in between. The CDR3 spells CASSYSILGVGVAGELFF. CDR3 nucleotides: TGTGCCAGCAGTTACTCGATTCTCGGCGTCGGGGTTGCCGGGGAGCTGTTTTTT.

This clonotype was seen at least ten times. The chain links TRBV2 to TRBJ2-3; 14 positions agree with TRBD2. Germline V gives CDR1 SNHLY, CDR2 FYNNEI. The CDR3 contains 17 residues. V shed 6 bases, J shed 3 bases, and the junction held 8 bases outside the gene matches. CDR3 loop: CASRYGTSGRGTDTQYF. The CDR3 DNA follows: TGTGCCAGCAGATACGGGACTAGCGGGAGAGGTACAGATACGCAGTATTTT.

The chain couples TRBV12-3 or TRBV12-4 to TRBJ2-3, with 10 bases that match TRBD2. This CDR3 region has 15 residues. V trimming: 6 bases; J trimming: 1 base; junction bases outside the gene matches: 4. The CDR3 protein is CASRDGTSGTDTQYF. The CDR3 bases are TGTGCCAGCAGAGATGGGACTAGCGGCACAGATACGCAGTATTTT.